This is a list of T cell receptor beta chains from one sample in a study of CD8 T cells in ankylosing spondylitis. Each CDR3 protein is one row after TCRdb ran MiXCR on the 5' RACE reads. The repertoire includes 300,000 to 400,000 distinct CDR3 sequences, 11% of them detected once, and about a tenth sits in the top ten. The specimen sequenced was blood, either unsorted or a sorted T cell fraction (not recorded which). The receptors were sampled from a female donor with ankylosing spondylitis or in good health (not recorded which). The CDR3 runs from the conserved cysteine through the conserved F or W. Each record gives: D gene, V gene, J gene, clone size, CDR3 length, CDR3 DNA, CDR3 protein. The D gene is left open where the match is weak. Clone size is shown for a subset of rows, as once, few, many or a class of expanded clone.

TRBD1,TRBV5-1,TRBJ2-7,many,14,TGCGCCAGCAGCACGCGGACAGGGTCCTACGAGCAGTACTTC,CASSTRTGSYEQYF
-,TRBV7-9,TRBJ2-3,many,13,TGTGCCAGCAGTTCGTGGGAAGGAGATACGCAGTATTTT,CASSSWEGDTQYF
-,TRBV27,TRBJ2-7,many,11,TGTGCCAGCAGTTTCAGCAACGAGCAGTACTTC,CASSFSNEQYF
-,TRBV28,TRBJ2-1,many,14,TGTGCCAGCAGTCGCGCGGGGTTCTACAATGAGCAGTTCTTC,CASSRAGFYNEQFF
TRBD2,TRBV10-3,TRBJ2-1,many,15,TGTGCCATCAAACCGGGGACTAGCGGGAGCAATGAGCAGTTCTTC,CAIKPGTSGSNEQFF
-,TRBV10-3,TRBJ1-5,few,16,TGTGCCATCAGTGACAGGGTAGGTGGAAGCAATCAGCCCCAGCATTTT,CAISDRVGGSNQPQHF
-,TRBV20-1,TRBJ1-1,many,15,TGCAGTGCTAGATTACGCAGGAGGCTTTACACTGAAGCTTTCTTT,CSARLRRRLYTEAFF
-,TRBV12-3/TRBV12-4,TRBJ2-1,few,14,TGTGCCAGCAGCTTAGGAGTGGGCTACAATGAGCAGTTCTTC,CASSLGVGYNEQFF
-,TRBV6-5,TRBJ1-1,-,12,TGTGCCAGCAGTTACTTGACCGCGGAAGCTTTCTTT,CASSYLTAEAFF
TRBD1,TRBV6-2/TRBV6-3,TRBJ2-1,few,13,TGTGCCAGCAGTACGCAGGGGGTAGGTGAGCAGTTCTTC,CASSTQGVGEQFF
TRBD1,TRBV12-3/TRBV12-4,TRBJ1-5,-,14,TGTGCCAGCAGGGGGACAGGGTCCAATCAGCCCCAGCATTTT,CASRGTGSNQPQHF
-,TRBV20-1,TRBJ2-7,many,14,TGCAGTGCTTACCAGCTCCAACAGGGCTACGAGCAGTACTTC,CSAYQLQQGYEQYF
TRBD1,TRBV6-6,TRBJ1-2,-,13,TGTGCCAGCAGAAGACAGGGGGCTGATGGCTACACCTTC,CASRRQGADGYTF
-,TRBV6-1,TRBJ2-7,few,14,TGTGCCAGCAGGGAACGCTCCGGGGTCTACGAGCAGTACTTC,CASRERSGVYEQYF
-,TRBV5-1,TRBJ1-4,few,16,TGCGCCAGCAGGACCGGGGGGAGTGCAACTAATGAAAAACTGTTTTTT,CASRTGGSATNEKLFF
TRBD2,TRBV2,TRBJ2-1,few,18,TGTGCCAGCAGTTCGACGGGACTAGCGGGAGGGTGGTACAATGAGCAGTTCTTC,CASSSTGLAGGWYNEQFF
TRBD2,TRBV20-1,TRBJ2-1,many,16,TGCAGTGCTAGGTCCCTAGCGGGGAGCATCTACAATGAGCAGTTCTTC,CSARSLAGSIYNEQFF
-,TRBV12-3/TRBV12-4,TRBJ2-3,many,16,TGTGCCAGCAGTCCTCGGGCCCTTTTAAAAGGAGATACGCAGTATTTT,CASSPRALLKGDTQYF
TRBD2,TRBV3-1,TRBJ2-2,-,15,TGTGCCAGCAGGCCTAGCGGGGATCGTTCCGGGGAGCTGTTTTTT,CASRPSGDRSGELFF
-,TRBV5-6,TRBJ1-1,many,14,TGTGCCAGCAGCTTGGGTACAGGGAGCACTGAAGCTTTCTTT,CASSLGTGSTEAFF
TRBD2,TRBV5-1,TRBJ2-1,-,18,TGCGCCAGCAGCTTGGTTGGTAGCGGGGGAGGAAACTACAATGAGCAGTTCTTC,CASSLVGSGGGNYNEQFF
TRBD2,TRBV11-2,TRBJ2-2,few,19,TGTGCCAGCAGCTGGCCCCGGCTAGCGGGAGCTACGAACACCGGGGAGCTGTTTTTT,CASSWPRLAGATNTGELFF
-,TRBV15,TRBJ1-1,many,13,TGTGCCACCAGCAGAGATCCTGGAACCGGGGCTTTCTTT,CATSRDPGTGAFF
TRBD1,TRBV5-1,TRBJ2-6,many,18,TGCGCCAGCAGCCAAAGGACAGGTGACACCTCTGGGGCCAACGTCCTGACTTTC,CASSQRTGDTSGANVLTF
-,TRBV20-1,TRBJ2-3,many,12,TGCAGTGCTAGAGATCGGGTAAATACGCAGTATTTT,CSARDRVNTQYF
-,TRBV15,TRBJ1-2,many,14,TGTGCCACCAGCCCCCAAGGTGCTAACTATGGCTACACCTTC,CATSPQGANYGYTF
TRBD1,TRBV20-1,TRBJ2-7,many,14,TGCAGTGCCTATCCGGGACAGGGGAGGAGCGAGCAGTACTTC,CSAYPGQGRSEQYF
TRBD2,TRBV20-1,TRBJ2-1,many,15,TGCAGTGCTAGAAAGCGGGGAGATCGGTACAATGAGCAGTTCTTC,CSARKRGDRYNEQFF
-,TRBV7-7,TRBJ2-4,few,13,TGTGCCAGCAGCATCGGGGCAGAAAACATTCAGTACTTC,CASSIGAENIQYF
-,TRBV2,TRBJ2-2,few,15,TGTGCCAGCAGTGGTGACTACGCGAACACCGGGGAGCTGTTTTTT,CASSGDYANTGELFF
-,TRBV28,TRBJ2-7,many,13,TGTGCCAGCAACGATGATCGGTCTTCCGAGCAGTACTTC,CASNDDRSSEQYF
-,TRBV3-1,TRBJ1-5,few,14,TGTGCCAGCAGCCAAACAGGGTTTAGTCAGCCCCAGCATTTT,CASSQTGFSQPQHF
TRBD2,TRBV3-1,TRBJ2-1,few,16,TGTGCCAGCAGTCGGGGACTAGCGGGCTCCTACAATGAGCAGTTCTTC,CASSRGLAGSYNEQFF
TRBD1,TRBV5-1,TRBJ2-7,many,16,TGCGCCAGCAGCTTGGCTTGGACAGGGAGCTCCTACGAGCAGTACTTC,CASSLAWTGSSYEQYF
TRBD1,TRBV18,TRBJ2-1,many,15,TGTGCCAGCTCACCGACGACAGGGTCCTACAATGAGCAGTTCTTC,CASSPTTGSYNEQFF
TRBD1,TRBV29-1,TRBJ1-5,many,14,TGCAGCGTTGGCGGGGACAGGGAAAACCAGCCCCAGCATTTT,CSVGGDRENQPQHF
-,TRBV10-3,TRBJ2-4,many,18,TGTGCCAGTAGCGAGACGGGCCAACCCAGGCGGGCCAAAAACATTCAGTACTTC,CASSETGQPRRAKNIQYF
-,TRBV5-1,TRBJ2-1,many,16,TGCGCCAGCAGCTTGGAGCCGGCGGGAGACAGGGATGAGCAGTTCTTC,CASSLEPAGDRDEQFF
-,TRBV27,TRBJ2-5,many,11,TGTGCCAGACCCCGTCAAGAGACCCAGTACTTC,CARPRQETQYF
-,TRBV7-9,TRBJ1-6,few,14,TGTGCCAGCAGTGCTTGGACAGATAATTCACCCCTCCACTTT,CASSAWTDNSPLHF
-,TRBV5-1,TRBJ1-1,many,14,TGCGCCAGCAGCTTGGACTATCCTAACACTGAAGCTTTCTTT,CASSLDYPNTEAFF
TRBD2,TRBV20-1,TRBJ2-3,many,17,TGCAGTGCTAGTAGTTCGTCACTAGCGGGAATCCCAGATACGCAGTATTTT,CSASSSSLAGIPDTQYF
TRBD1,TRBV4-1,TRBJ1-4,many,16,TGCGCCAGCAGCCTTGGGAGCGGGACAGGGAATGAAAAACTGTTTTTT,CASSLGSGTGNEKLFF
TRBD1,TRBV20-1,TRBJ1-4,many,16,TGCAGTGCTATATTAACAGGGGATGCAACTAATGAAAAACTGTTTTTT,CSAILTGDATNEKLFF
-,TRBV30,TRBJ1-6,-,12,TGTGCCTGGAATAACAAGATTTCACCCCTCCACTTT,CAWNNKISPLHF
-,TRBV5-1,TRBJ2-1,many,15,TGCGCCAGCAGCTTGACGGTAAGCTCCTACAATGAGCAGTTCTTC,CASSLTVSSYNEQFF
-,TRBV7-9,TRBJ1-5,few,13,TGTGCCAGCAGCTTTGGGGGAAGTCAGCCCCAGCATTTT,CASSFGGSQPQHF
TRBD1,TRBV20-1,TRBJ1-1,many,16,TGCAGTGCTAGGAAACAGGGGTTAGGAACGGACACTGAAGCTTTCTTT,CSARKQGLGTDTEAFF
TRBD1,TRBV6-1,TRBJ1-5,many,15,TGTGCCAGCAGTACAGCGGACAGGGGCAATCAGCCCCAGCATTTT,CASSTADRGNQPQHF
TRBD2,TRBV20-1,TRBJ2-1,many,13,TGCAGTGCTAGTGCTAGCGGGGTCAATGAGCAGTTCTTC,CSASASGVNEQFF
-,TRBV12-3/TRBV12-4,TRBJ1-6,many,13,TGTGCCAGCTCCGTCGGGCCTACTTCACCCCTCCACTTT,CASSVGPTSPLHF
-,TRBV29-1,TRBJ1-4,many,10,TGCAGCGCTGGGAGCGAAAAACTGTTTTTT,CSAGSEKLFF
-,TRBV10-3,TRBJ2-1,many,15,TGTGCCATCAGTGAGAGCGGTACTACCTACAATGAGCAGTTCTTC,CAISESGTTYNEQFF